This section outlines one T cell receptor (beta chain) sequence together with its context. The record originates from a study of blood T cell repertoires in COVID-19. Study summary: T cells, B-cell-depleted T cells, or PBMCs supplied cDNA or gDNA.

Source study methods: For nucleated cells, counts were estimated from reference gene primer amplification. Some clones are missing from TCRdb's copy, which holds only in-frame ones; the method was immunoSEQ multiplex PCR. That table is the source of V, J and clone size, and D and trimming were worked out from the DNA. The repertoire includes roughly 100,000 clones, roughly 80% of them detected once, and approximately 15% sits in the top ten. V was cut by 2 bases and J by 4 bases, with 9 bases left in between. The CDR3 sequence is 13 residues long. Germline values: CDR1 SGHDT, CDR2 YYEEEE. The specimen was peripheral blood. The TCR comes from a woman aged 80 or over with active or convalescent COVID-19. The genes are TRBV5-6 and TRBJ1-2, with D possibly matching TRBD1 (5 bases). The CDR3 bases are TGTGCCAGCAGCTTAGACAGCACCTATGGCTACACCTTC. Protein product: CASSLDSTYGYTF.